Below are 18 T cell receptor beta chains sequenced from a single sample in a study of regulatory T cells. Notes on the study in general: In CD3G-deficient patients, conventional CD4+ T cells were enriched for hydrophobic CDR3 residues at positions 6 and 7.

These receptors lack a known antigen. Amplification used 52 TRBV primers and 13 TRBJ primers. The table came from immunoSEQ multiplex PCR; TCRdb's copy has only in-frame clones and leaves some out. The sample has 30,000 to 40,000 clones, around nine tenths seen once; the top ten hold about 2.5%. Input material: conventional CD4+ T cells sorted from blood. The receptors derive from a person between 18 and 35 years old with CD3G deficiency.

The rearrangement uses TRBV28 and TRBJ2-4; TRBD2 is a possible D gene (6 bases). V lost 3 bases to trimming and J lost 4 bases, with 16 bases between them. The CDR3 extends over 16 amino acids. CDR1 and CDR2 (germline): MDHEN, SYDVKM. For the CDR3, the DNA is TGTGCCAGCAGTTTGGGGGGTTTTAGGGTTAAAAACATTCAGTACTTC. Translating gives CASSLGGFRVKNIQYF.

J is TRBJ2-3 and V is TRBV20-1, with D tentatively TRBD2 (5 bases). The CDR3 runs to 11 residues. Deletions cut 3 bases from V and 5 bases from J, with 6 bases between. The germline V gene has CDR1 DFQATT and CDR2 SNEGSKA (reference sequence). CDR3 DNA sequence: TGCAGTGCTAGCGGGATAGATACGCAGTATTTT. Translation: CSASGIDTQYF.

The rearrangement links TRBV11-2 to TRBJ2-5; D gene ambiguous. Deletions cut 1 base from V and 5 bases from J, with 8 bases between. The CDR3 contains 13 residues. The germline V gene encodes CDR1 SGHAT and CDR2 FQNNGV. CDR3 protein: CASSLGMLETQYF. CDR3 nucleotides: TGTGCCAGCAGCTTAGGGATGTTGGAGACCCAGTACTTC.

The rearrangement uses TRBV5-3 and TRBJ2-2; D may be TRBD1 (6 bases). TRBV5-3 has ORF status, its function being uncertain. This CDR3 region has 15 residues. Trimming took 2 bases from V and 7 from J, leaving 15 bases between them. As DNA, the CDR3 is TGTGCCAGAAGCTTTACAGGGTTGAAGGTCGGGGAGCTGTTTTTT. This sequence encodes CARSFTGLKVGELFF.

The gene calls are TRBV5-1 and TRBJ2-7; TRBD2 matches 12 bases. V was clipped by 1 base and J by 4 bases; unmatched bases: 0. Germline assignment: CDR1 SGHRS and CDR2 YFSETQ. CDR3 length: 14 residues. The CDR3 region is CASSLLAGGYEQYF. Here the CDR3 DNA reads TGCGCCAGCAGCTTGCTAGCGGGAGGGTACGAGCAGTACTTC.

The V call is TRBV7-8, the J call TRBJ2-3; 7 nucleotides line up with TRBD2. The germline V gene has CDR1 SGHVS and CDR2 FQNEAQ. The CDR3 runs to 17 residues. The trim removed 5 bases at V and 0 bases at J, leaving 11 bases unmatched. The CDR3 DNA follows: TGTGCCAGCAGCCTGGGACTACAGATAAGTAGCACAGATACGCAGTATTTT. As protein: CASSLGLQISSTDTQYF.

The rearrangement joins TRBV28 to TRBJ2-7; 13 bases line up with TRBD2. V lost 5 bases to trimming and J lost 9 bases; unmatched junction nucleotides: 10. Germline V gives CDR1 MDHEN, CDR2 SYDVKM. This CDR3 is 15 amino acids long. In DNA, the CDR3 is TGTGCCAGCAGTCGACTAGCGGGAGGAGTAGGCGGGCAGTACTTC. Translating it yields CASSRLAGGVGGQYF.

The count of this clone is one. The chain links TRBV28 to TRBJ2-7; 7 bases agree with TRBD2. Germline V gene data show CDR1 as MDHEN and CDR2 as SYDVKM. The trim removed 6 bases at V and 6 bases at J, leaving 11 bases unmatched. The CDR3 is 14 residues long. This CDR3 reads CASSSVEREGEQYF. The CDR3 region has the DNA TGTGCCAGCAGCAGCGTGGAGCGGGAAGGCGAGCAGTACTTC.

The CDR3 sequence: CASSSDRDDTDTQYF. Here the CDR3 DNA reads TGCGCCAGCAGCTCGGACAGGGACGACACAGATACGCAGTATTTT. The chain links TRBV5-1 to TRBJ2-3; 8 bases agree with TRBD1. Per germline, CDR1 SGHRS and CDR2 YFSETQ. The V gene end was trimmed by 3 bases and the J gene end by 2 bases; junction bases not matched to a gene: 5. The CDR3 contains 15 residues.

This CDR3 reads CASSKVPGELFF. The CDR3 bases are TGTGCCAGCAGCAAAGTACCCGGGGAGCTGTTTTTT. The chain employs TRBV21-1 and TRBJ2-2. TRBV21-1 constitutes a pseudogene. The CDR3 sequence is 12 residues long.

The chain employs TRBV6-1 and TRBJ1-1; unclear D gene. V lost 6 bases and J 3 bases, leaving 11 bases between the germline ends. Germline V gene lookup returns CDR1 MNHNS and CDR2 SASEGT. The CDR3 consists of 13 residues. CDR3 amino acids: CASSLGRHTEAFF. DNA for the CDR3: TGTGCCAGCAGCCTCGGACGTCACACTGAAGCTTTCTTT.

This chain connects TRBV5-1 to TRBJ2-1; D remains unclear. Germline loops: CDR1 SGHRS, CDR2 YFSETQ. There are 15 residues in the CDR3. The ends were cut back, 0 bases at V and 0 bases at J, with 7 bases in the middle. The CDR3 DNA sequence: TGCGCCAGCAGCTTGGAAAGTTCCTCCTACAATGAGCAGTTCTTC. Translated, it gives CASSLESSSYNEQFF. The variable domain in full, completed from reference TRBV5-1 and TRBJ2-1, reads KAGVTQTPRYLIKTRGQQVTLSCSPISGHRSVSWYQQTPGQGLQFLFEYFSETQRNKGNFPGRFSGRQFSNSRSEMNVSTLELGDSALYLCASSLESSSYNEQFFGPGTRLTVL.

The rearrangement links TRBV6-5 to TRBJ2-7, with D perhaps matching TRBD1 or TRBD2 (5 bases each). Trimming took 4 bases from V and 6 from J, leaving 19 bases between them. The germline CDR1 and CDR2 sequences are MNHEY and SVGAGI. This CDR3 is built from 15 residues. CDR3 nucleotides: TGTGCCAGCAGTTCTATAGGGACCTGGGCTTCCGAGCAGTACTTC. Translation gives CASSSIGTWASEQYF.

CDR3 nucleotide sequence: TGTGCCTGGAGTAATAAGGGGGGAAGCTATGGCTACACCTTC. Residues: CAWSNKGGSYGYTF. This rearrangement joins TRBV30 to TRBJ1-2; possible D gene TRBD1, 6 bases. The length of the CDR3 is 14 residues. Germline CDR1 is GTSNPN and CDR2 is SVGIG (reference sequence). Between the trimmed V and J ends, which lost 2 bases and 4 bases, there was a span of 14 bases.

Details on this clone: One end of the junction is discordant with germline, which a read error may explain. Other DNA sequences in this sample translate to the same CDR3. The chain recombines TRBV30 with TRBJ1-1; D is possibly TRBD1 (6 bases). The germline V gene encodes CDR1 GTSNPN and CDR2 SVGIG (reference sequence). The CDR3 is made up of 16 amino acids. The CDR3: CAWSVKSYRVNTEAFF. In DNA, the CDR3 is TGTGCCTGGAGTGTAAAGTCGTACAGGGTGAACACTGAAGCTTTTTTT.

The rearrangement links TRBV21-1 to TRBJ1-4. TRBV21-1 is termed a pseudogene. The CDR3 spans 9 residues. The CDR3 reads CAPDEKLFF. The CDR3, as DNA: TGTGCCCCCGATGAAAAACTGTTTTTT.

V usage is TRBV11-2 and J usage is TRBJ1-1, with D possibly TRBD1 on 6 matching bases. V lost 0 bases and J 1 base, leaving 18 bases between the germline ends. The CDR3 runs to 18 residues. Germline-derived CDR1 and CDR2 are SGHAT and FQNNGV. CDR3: CASSLDRVGGQKNTEAFF. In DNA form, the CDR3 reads TGTGCCAGCAGCTTAGATCGAGTAGGCGGACAGAAGAACACTGAAGCTTTCTTT.

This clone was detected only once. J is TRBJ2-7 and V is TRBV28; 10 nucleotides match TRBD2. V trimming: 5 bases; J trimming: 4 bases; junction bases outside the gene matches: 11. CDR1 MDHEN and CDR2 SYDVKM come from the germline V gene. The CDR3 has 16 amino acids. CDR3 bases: TGTGCCAGCAGTACATCTGGACTAGCGGAGAGGTACGAGCAGTACTTC. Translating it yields CASSTSGLAERYEQYF.